This TCR beta chain originates from a study of blood T cell repertoires in COVID-19. Study as a whole: Researchers got acute and convalescent COVID-19 samples from the United States, Italy and Spain. PBMCs, B-cell-depleted T cells, or T cells were the source of the cDNA or gDNA that made up the material.

Authors' processing steps: Amplification of reference gene primers provided the estimated nucleated cell counts. Measured with immunoSEQ multiplex PCR; TCRdb has only the in-frame clones, and not every one. V and J calls plus clone size are reproduced from that table; the DNA served to infer D and trimming. The data show approximately 72,000 clones, less than 85% seen once. This CDR3 spans 16 amino acids. The V end lost 4 bases, the J end lost 0 bases, and 14 bases lay between the germline ends. CDR1 is SGHDT, CDR2 YYEEEE, per germline. Sequenced: peripheral blood. V is TRBV5-6 and J is TRBJ2-1; the D gene is possibly TRBD2 (6 bases). The sequence was obtained from a woman older than 75 with acute or convalescent COVID-19. CDR3 in amino acids: CASSRWDSGSYNEQFF. The CDR3 coding sequence is TGTGCCAGCAGCCGGTGGGATAGCGGCTCCTACAATGAGCAGTTCTTC.